This T cell receptor beta chain came from a study of blood T cell repertoires in COVID-19. Recruits, aged roughly 18 to 95 years, lived in 24 US areas. Per the original methods: Nucleated cell number was recorded as an estimate derived from reference gene primer amplification. Measured with immunoSEQ multiplex PCR; TCRdb has only the in-frame clones, and not every one. That table gives V, J and clone size, and the DNA gave D and trimming. Of about 300,000 clones in the sample, around nine tenths were seen once. CDR3 length: 17 residues. The germline gives CDR1 LGHDT, CDR2 YNNKEL (reference sequence). V lost 4 bases, J lost 8 bases, and 12 bases stayed unmatched.

Material: PBMCs or T cells enriched from blood (not recorded which). This receptor was obtained from a woman aged 45-59 years who had been exposed to COVID-19. The chain has TRBV3-1 (or the pseudogene TRBV3-2) and TRBJ2-1; TRBD1 matches 12 bases. This chain's CDR3 is CASSLEHRDRGRYEQFF. The CDR3 region has the DNA TGTGCCAGCAGCCTTGAGCACCGGGACAGGGGGCGCTATGAGCAGTTCTTC.